This T cell receptor (beta chain) comes out of a study of vaccination effects on CD4 cells after COVID-19. For this clone: Antigen unknown.

The CDR3 sequence is 13 residues long. CDR1 MNHEY and CDR2 SVGAGI come from the germline V gene. The junction had 5 bases not matched to a gene; V was cut back by 10 bases and J by 7 bases. Antigen-specific CD4+ T cells were first expanded with viral peptide pools by the ViraFEST assay and only then sequenced. An approximately ten-day culture period preceded the isolation of CD4+ T cells. People in the vaccine group had not been infected with SARS-CoV-2 before, and their nucleocapsid antibodies were negative. Repertoires were generated with immunoSEQ multiplex PCR, while TCRdb's copy carries only in-frame clones and drops some. The data show about 23,000 clones, around 72% seen once.

This clonotype was obtained from a human donor who received a COVID-19 vaccine. The chain links TRBV6-5 to TRBJ1-6; TRBD1 matches 9 bases. This specimen consisted of CD4+ T cells from PBMCs cultured with SARS-CoV-2 spike peptides, obtained before COVID-19 vaccination. The CDR3 sequence is CATLDRGNSPLHF. CDR3 DNA sequence: TGTGCCACGTTGGACAGGGGAAATTCACCCCTCCACTTT.